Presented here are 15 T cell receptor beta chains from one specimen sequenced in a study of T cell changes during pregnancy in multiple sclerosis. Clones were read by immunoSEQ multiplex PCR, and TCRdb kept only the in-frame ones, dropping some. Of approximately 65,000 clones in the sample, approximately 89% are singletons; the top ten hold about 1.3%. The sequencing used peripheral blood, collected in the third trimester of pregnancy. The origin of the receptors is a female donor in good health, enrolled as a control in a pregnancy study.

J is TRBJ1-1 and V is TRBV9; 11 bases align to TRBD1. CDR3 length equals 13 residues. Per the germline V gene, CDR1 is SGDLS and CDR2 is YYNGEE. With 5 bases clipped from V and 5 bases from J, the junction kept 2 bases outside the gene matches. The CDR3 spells CASSRDRGTEAFF. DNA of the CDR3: TGTGCCAGCAGTAGGGACAGGGGGACTGAAGCTTTCTTT.

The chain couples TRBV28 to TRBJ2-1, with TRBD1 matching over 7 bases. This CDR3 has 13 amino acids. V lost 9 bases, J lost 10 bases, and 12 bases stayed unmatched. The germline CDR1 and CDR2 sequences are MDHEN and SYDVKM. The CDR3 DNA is TGTGCCAGTGTCGGACAGGAATGGGGGGAGCAGTTCTTC. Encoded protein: CASVGQEWGEQFF. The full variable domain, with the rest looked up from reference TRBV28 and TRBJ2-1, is DVKVTQSSRYLVKRTGEKVFLECVQDMDHENMFWYRQDPGLGLRLIYFSYDVKMKEKGDIPEGYSVSREKKERFSLILESASTNQTSMYLCASVGQEWGEQFFGPGTRLTVL.

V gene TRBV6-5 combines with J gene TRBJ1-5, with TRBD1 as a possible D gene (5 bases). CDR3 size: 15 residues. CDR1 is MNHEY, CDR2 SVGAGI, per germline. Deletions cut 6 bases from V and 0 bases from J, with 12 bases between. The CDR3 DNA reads TGTGCCAGCAGAACAGGCTTCTATAGCAATCAGCCCCAGCATTTT. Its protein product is CASRTGFYSNQPQHF.

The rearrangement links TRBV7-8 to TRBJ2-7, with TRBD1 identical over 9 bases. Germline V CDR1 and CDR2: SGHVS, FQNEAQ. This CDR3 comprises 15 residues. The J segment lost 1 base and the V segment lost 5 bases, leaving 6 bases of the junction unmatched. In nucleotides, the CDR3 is TGTGCCAGCAGCGAGCGGACAGGGGAGTCCTACGAGCAGTACTTC. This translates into CASSERTGESYEQYF.

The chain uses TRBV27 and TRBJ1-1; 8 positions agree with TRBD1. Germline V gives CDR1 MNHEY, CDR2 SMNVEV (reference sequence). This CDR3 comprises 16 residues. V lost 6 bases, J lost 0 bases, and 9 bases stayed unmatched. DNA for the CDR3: TGTGCCAGCAGCCCGGACAGGGATGTCATGAACACTGAAGCTTTCTTT. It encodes CASSPDRDVMNTEAFF.

CDR3 protein: CASSLAGEVYGYTF. The CDR3 DNA reads TGTGCCAGCAGCTTAGCGGGGGAGGTATATGGCTACACCTTC. V usage is TRBV7-8 and J usage is TRBJ1-2, with a tentative D call TRBD1 (5 bases). The CDR3 runs to 14 residues. Germline V gene sequence: CDR1 SGHVS, CDR2 FQNEAQ. Trimming shortened V by 0 bases and J by 5 bases, and 10 bases separated the two germline ends.

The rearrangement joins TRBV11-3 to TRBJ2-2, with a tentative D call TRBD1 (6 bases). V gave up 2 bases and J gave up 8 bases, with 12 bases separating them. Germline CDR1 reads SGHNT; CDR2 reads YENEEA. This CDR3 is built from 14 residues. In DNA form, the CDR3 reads TGTGCCAGCAGCTTACGGTCCGGGACAGGGGAGCTGTTTTTT. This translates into CASSLRSGTGELFF.

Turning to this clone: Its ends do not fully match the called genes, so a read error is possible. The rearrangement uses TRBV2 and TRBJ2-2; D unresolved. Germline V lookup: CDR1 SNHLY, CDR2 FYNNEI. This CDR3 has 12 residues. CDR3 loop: CASRENSGELFF. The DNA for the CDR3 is TGTGCCAGCCGCGAGAACAGCGGGGAGCTGTTTTTT.

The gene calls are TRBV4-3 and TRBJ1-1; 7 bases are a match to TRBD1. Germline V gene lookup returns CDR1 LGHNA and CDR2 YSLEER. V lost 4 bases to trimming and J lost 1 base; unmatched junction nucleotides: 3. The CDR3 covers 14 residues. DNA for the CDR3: TGCGCCAGCAGCCCGGACAGGTGGAACACTGAAGCTTTCTTT. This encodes CASSPDRWNTEAFF.

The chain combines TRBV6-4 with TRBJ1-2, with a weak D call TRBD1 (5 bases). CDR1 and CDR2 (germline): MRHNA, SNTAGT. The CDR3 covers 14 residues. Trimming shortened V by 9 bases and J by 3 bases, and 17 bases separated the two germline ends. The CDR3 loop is CASPSSKGYYGYTF. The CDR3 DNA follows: TGTGCCAGTCCGTCTTCCAAGGGGTACTATGGCTACACCTTC.

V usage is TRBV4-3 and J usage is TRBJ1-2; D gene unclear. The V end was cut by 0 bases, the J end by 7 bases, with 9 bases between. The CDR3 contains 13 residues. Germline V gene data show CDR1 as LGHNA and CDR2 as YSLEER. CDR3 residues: CASSQDRTGGYTF. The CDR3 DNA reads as TGCGCCAGCAGCCAAGATCGTACTGGTGGCTACACCTTC.

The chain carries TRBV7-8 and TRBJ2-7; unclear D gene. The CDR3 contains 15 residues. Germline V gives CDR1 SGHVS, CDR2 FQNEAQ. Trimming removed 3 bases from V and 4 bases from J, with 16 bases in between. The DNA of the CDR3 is TGTGCCAGCAGCTTTAGTAACGCCCCTACTTACGAGCAGTACTTC. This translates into CASSFSNAPTYEQYF.

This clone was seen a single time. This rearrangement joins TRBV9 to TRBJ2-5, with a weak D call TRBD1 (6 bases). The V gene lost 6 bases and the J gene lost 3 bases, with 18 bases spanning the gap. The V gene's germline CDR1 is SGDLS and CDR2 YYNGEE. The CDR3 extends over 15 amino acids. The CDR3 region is CASNDQGSSEETQYF. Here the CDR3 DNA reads TGTGCCAGCAACGACCAGGGGAGTTCTGAAGAGACCCAGTACTTC. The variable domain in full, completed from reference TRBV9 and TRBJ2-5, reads DSGVTQTPKHLITATGQRVTLRCSPRSGDLSVYWYQQSLDQGLQFLIQYYNGEERAKGNILERFSAQQFPDLHSELNLSSLELGDSALYFCASNDQGSSEETQYFGPGTRLLVL.

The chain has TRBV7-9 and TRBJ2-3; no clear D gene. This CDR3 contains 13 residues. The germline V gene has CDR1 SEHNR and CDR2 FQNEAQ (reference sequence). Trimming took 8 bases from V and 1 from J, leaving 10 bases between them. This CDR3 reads CASREAGTDTQYF. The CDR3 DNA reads TGTGCCAGCCGCGAGGCTGGCACAGATACGCAGTATTTT. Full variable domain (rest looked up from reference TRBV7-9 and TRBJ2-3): DTGVSQNPRHKITKRGQNVTFRCDPISEHNRLYWYRQTLGQGPEFLTYFQNEAQLEKSRLLSDRFSAERPKGSFSTLEIQRTEQGDSAMYLCASREAGTDTQYFGPGTRLTVL.

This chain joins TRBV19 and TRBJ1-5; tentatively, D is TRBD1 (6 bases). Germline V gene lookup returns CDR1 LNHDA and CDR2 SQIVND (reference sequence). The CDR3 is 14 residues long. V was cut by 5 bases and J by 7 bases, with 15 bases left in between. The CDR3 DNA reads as TGTGCCAGTAGTCCCCGGGACATTTTGCAGCCCCAGCATTTT. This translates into CASSPRDILQPQHF. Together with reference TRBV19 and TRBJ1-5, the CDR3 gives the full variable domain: DGGITQSPKYLFRKEGQNVTLSCEQNLNHDAMYWYRQDPGQGLRLIYYSQIVNDFQKGDIAEGYSVSREKKESFPLTVTSAQKNPTAFYLCASSPRDILQPQHFGDGTRLSIL.